The sample holds one count of the clone carrying this T cell receptor (beta chain). Its antigen is as yet unknown. The entry originates in a study of cytomegalovirus exposure and HLA in healthy donors. Findings and limits, study-wide: Donors belonging to an Asian-associated ancestry cluster reportedly showed fewer N-insertions in productive TCRs than the roughly 700-donor mean, according to what a later analysis found. Roughly uniform depth of sequencing across donors was assumed in presence/absence analyses.

With 60 Vbeta and 13 Jbeta primers, the PCR was carried out. Here immunoSEQ multiplex PCR was the method, and the copy in TCRdb shows in-frame clones only, minus some. The data contain about 43,000 clones, over 70% of them seen just once; the ten biggest clones take up approximately 3%. Trimming took off 0 bases at V and 6 bases at J, with 15 bases between the two ends. CDR1 LGHNA and CDR2 YSLEER come from the germline V gene. The CDR3 covers 16 residues. The genes are TRBV4-3 and TRBJ1-5; D is possibly TRBD1 (6 bases). The clonotype originates from a man aged 45 to 65 in good health and CMV-seronegative. Sequenced sample: PBMCs. The CDR3 here is CASSQDFAGGGQPQHF. CDR3 sequence (DNA): TGCGCCAGCAGCCAAGATTTTGCGGGGGGCGGTCAGCCCCAGCATTTT.